This T cell receptor beta chain was observed in a study of T cell responses to AZD1222 COVID-19 vaccine. The table came from immunoSEQ multiplex PCR; TCRdb's copy has only in-frame clones and leaves some out. The sample carries about 130,000 clones, 94% recorded once. This CDR3 is built from 13 residues. Germline V gene data show CDR1 as SGHRS and CDR2 as YFSETQ. Trimming shortened V by 4 bases and J by 0 bases, and 7 bases separated the two germline ends. The receptor comes from an adult in good health. The chain employs TRBV5-1 and TRBJ1-2; the D gene is possibly TRBD1 (5 bases). This specimen was peripheral blood, taken on day 0 of AZD1222 vaccination. As DNA, the CDR3 is TGCGCCAGCAGCCCGACAGCTAACTATGGCTACACCTTC. It yields the protein CASSPTANYGYTF.